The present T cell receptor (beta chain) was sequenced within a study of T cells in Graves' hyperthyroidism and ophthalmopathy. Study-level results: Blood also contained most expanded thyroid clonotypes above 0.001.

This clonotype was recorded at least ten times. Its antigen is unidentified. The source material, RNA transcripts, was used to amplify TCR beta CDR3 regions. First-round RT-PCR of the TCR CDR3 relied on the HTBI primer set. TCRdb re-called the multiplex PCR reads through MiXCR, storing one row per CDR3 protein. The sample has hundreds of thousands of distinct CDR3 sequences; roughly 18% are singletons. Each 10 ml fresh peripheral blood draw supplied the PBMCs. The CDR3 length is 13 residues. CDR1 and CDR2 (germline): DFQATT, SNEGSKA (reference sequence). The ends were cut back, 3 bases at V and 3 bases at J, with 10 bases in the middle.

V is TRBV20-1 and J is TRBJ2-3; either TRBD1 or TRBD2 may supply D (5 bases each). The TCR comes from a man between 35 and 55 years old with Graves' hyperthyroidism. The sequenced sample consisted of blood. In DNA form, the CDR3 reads TGCAGTGCTAGTACCGGGACGACAGATACGCAGTATTTT. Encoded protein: CSASTGTTDTQYF.